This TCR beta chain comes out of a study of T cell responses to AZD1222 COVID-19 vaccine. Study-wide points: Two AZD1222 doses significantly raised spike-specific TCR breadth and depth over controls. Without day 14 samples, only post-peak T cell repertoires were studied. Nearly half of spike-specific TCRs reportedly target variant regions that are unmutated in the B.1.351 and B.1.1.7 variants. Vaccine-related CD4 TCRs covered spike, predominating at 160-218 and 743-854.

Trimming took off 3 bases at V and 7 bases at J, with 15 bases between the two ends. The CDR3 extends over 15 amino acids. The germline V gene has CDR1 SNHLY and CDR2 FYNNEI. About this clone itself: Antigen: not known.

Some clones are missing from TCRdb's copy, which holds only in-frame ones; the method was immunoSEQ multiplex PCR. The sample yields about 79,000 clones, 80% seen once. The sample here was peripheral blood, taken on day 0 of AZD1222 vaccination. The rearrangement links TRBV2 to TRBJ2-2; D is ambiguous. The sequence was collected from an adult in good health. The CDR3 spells CASSEIESGGGELFF. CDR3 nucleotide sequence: TGTGCCAGCAGTGAGATAGAGTCTGGCGGCGGGGAGCTGTTTTTT.